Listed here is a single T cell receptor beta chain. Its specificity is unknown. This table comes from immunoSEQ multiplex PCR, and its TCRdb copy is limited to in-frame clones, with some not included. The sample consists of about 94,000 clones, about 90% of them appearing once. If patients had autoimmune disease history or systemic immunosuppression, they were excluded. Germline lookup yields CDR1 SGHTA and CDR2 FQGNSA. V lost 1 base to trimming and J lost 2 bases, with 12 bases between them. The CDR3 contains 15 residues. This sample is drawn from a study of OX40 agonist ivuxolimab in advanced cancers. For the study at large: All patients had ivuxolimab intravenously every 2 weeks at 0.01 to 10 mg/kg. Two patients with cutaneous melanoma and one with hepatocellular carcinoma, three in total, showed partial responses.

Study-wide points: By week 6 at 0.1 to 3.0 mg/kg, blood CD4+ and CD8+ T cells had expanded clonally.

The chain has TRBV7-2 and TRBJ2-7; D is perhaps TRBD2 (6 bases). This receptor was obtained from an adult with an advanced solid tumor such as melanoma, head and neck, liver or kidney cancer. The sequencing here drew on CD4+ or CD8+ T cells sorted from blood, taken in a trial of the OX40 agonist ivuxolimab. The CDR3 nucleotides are TGTGCCAGCAGCTTAGATCCGGGGAGGACCTACGAGCAGTACTTC. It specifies CASSLDPGRTYEQYF.